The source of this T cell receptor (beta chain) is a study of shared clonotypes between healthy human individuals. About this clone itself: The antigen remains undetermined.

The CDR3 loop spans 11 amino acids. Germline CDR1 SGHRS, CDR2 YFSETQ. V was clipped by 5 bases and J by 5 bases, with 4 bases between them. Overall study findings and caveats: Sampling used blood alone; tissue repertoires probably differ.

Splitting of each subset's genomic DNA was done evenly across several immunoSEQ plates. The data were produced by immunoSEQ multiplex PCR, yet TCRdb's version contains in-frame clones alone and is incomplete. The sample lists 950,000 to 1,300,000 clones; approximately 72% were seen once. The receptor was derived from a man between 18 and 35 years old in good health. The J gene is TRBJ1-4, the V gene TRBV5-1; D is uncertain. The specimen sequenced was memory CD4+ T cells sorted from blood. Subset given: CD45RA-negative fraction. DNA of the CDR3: TGCGCCAGCAGAATCAATGAAAAACTGTTTTTT. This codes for CASRINEKLFF. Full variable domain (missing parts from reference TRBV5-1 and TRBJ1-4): KAGVTQTPRYLIKTRGQQVTLSCSPISGHRSVSWYQQTPGQGLQFLFEYFSETQRNKGNFPGRFSGRQFSNSRSEMNVSTLELGDSALYLCASRINEKLFFGSGTQLSVL.